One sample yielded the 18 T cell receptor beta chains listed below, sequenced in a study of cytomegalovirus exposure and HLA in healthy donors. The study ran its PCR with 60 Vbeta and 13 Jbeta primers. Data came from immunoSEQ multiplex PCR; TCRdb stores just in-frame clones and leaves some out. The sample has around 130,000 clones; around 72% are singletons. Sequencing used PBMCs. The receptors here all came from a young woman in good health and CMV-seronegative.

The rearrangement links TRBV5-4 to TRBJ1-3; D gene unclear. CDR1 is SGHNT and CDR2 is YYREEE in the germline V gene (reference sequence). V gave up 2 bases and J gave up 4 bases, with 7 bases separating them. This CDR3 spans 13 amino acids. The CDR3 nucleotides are TGTGCCAGCAGCTTATACGGGGGAAACACCATATATTTT. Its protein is CASSLYGGNTIYF.

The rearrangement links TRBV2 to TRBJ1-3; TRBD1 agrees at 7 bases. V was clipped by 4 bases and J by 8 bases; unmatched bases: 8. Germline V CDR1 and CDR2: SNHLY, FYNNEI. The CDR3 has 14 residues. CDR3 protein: CASSATGQLDTIYF. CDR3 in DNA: TGTGCCAGCAGTGCAACGGGACAGCTTGACACCATATATTTT. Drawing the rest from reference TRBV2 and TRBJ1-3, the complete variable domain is EPEVTQTPSHQVTQMGQEVILRCVPISNHLYFYWYRQILGQKVEFLVSFYNNEISEKSEIFDDQFSVERPDGSNFTLKIRSTKLEDSAMYFCASSATGQLDTIYFGEGSWLTVV.

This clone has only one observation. The CDR3 DNA is TGCGCCAGCACGGATCGGGGGCTAAGGGGGGGCTACAATGAGCAGTTCTTC. It yields the protein CASTDRGLRGGYNEQFF. This chain links TRBV5-1 with TRBJ2-1; the D gene is possibly TRBD2 (7 bases). The CDR3 is 17 amino acids. The V end was cut by 6 bases, the J end by 3 bases, with 22 bases between. Germline V lookup: CDR1 SGHRS, CDR2 YFSETQ.

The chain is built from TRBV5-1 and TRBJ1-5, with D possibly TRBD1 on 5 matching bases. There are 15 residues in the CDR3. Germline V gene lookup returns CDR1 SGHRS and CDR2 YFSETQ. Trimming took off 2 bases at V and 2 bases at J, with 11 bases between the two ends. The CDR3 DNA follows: TGCGCCAGCAGCTTATCGACAGACCGCAATCAGCCCCAGCATTTT. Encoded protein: CASSLSTDRNQPQHF. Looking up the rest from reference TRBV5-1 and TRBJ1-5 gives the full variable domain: KAGVTQTPRYLIKTRGQQVTLSCSPISGHRSVSWYQQTPGQGLQFLFEYFSETQRNKGNFPGRFSGRQFSNSRSEMNVSTLELGDSALYLCASSLSTDRNQPQHFGDGTRLSIL.

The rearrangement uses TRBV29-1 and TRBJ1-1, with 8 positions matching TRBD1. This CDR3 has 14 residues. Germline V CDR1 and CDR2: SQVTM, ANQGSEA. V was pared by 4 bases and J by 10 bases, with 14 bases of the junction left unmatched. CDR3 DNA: TGCAGCGTTGTGGGTCGGACAGGGCGAGGATTAGCTTTCTTT. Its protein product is CSVVGRTGRGLAFF.

The CDR3 is CASSVGGGDTIYF. CDR3 nucleotides: TGTGCCAGCAGTGTTGGAGGTGGGGACACCATATATTTT. The chain uses TRBV27 and TRBJ1-3; no firm D call. The CDR3 is 13 amino acids. Germline V gene sequence: CDR1 MNHEY, CDR2 SMNVEV (reference sequence). V was pared by 5 bases and J by 8 bases, with 13 bases between.

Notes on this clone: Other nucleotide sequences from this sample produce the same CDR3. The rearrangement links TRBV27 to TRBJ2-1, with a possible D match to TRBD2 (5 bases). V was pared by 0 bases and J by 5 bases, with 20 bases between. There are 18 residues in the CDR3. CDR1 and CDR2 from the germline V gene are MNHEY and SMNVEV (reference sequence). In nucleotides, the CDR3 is TGTGCCAGCAGTTTATCGAGGGCTACCCTATACGGAGACAATGAGCAGTTCTTC. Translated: CASSLSRATLYGDNEQFF.

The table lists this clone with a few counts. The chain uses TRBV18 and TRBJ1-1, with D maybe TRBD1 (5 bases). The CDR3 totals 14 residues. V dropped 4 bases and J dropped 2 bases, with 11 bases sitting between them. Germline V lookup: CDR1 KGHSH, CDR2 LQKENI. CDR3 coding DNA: TGTGCCAGCTCACTAACGGGGACTAACACTGAAGCTTTCTTT. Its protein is CASSLTGTNTEAFF.

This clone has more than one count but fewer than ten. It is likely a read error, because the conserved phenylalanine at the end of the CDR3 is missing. The CDR3: CASSLGQGNNQPQHL. CDR3 nucleotides: TGCGCCAGCAGCTTGGGACAGGGGAACAATCAGCCCCAGCATTTG. The chain joins TRBV5-1 to TRBJ1-5, with 8 bases aligning to TRBD1. The V gene's germline CDR1 is SGHRS and CDR2 YFSETQ. This CDR3 contains 15 residues. The V segment lost 0 bases and the J segment 3 bases; nucleotides outside the gene matches: 2.

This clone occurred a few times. CDR3 DNA: TGCGCCAGCAGCAAGCACCAGGCGACTAGCGGGGGCACAGATACGCAGTATTTT. Translation: CASSKHQATSGGTDTQYF. V usage is TRBV10-2 and J usage is TRBJ2-3, with 11 bases matching TRBD2. V lost 6 bases and J lost 1; bases outside the gene matches: 12. Germline CDR1 is WSHSY and CDR2 is SAAADI. The length of the CDR3 is 18 residues.

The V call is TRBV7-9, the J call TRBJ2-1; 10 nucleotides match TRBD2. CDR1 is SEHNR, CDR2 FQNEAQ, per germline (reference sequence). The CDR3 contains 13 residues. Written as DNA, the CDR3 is TGTGCGGGGACTAGCGTATCGTTCAATGAGCAGTTCTTC. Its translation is CAGTSVSFNEQFF.

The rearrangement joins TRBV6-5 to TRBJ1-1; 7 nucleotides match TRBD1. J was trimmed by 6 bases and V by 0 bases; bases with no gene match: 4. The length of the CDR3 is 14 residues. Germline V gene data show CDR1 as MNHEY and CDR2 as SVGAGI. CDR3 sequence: CASSYSEQGPEAFF. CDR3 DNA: TGTGCCAGCAGTTACTCGGAACAGGGGCCTGAAGCTTTCTTT.

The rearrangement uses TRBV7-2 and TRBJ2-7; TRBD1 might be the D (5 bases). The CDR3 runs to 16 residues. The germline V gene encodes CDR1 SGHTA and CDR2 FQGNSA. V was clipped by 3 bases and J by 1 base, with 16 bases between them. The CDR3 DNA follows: TGTGCCAGCAGCTTGGGGCCTGACTCTCGATCCTACGAGCAGTACTTC. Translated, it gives CASSLGPDSRSYEQYF.

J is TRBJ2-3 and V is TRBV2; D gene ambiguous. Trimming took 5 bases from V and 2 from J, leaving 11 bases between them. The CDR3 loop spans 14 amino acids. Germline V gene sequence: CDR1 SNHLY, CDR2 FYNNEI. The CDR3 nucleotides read TGTGCCAGCAGTCCTAGGCCGGTCACAGATACGCAGTATTTT. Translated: CASSPRPVTDTQYF.

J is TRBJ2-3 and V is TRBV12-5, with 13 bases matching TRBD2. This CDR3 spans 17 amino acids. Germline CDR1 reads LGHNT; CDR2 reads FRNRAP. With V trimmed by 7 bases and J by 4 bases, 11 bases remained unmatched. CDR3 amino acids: CASEASRTSGSSDTQYF. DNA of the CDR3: TGTGCTAGTGAGGCGAGCAGGACTAGCGGGAGCTCAGATACGCAGTATTTT. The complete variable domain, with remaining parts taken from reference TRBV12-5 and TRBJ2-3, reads DARVTQTPRHKVTEMGQEVTMRCQPILGHNTVFWYRQTMMQGLELLAYFRNRAPLDDSGMPKDRFSAEMPDATLATLKIQPSEPRDSAVYFCASEASRTSGSSDTQYFGPGTRLTVL.

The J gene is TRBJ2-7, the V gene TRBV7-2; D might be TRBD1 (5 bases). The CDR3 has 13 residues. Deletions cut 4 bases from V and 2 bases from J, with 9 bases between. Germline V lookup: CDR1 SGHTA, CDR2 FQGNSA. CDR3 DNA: TGTGCCAGCAGCTACAGGTTCACCTACGAGCAGTACTTC. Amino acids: CASSYRFTYEQYF.

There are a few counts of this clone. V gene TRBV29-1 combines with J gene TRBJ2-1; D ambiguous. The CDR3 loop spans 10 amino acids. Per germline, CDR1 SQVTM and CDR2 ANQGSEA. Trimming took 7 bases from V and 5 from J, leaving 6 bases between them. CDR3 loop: CSGTDNEQFF. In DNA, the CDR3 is TGCAGCGGAACAGACAATGAGCAGTTCTTC.

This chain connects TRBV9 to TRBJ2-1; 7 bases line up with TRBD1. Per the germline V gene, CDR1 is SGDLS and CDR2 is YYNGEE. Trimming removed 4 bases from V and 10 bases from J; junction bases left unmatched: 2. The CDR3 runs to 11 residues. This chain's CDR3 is CASSLDREQFF. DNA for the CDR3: TGTGCCAGCAGCCTGGACAGGGAGCAGTTCTTC. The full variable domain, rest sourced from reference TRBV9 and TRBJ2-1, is DSGVTQTPKHLITATGQRVTLRCSPRSGDLSVYWYQQSLDQGLQFLIQYYNGEERAKGNILERFSAQQFPDLHSELNLSSLELGDSALYFCASSLDREQFFGPGTRLTVL.